This TCR beta chain was profiled in a study of CXCR3-negative and CXCR3-positive naive CD8 T cells. The study's findings and limits: In CXCR3-positive naive cells, the TRB CDR3s were more hydrophobic than in CXCR3-negative naive cells.

The CDR3 totals 17 residues. Germline CDR1 reads SGHRS; CDR2 reads YFSETQ. Remarks on this clonotype: The target antigen is unknown.

All TRB cDNA libraries came from 5' RACE performed with UMI labels. TCRdb processed the 5' RACE reads again and assigns one entry to each CDR3 protein, with no DNA. This table lists approximately 100,000 distinct CDR3 sequences. The sequence derives from a human donor in good health. Some clones in this sample may be carry-over from other donors' samples. The chain links TRBV5-1 to TRBJ2-7; absent DNA, TCRdb's TRBD1 call cannot be checked. The sample consisted of naive CXCR3+ CD8+ T cells from blood. The subset was: CD45RO-CCR7+CD27+CD95- naive CD8+ T cells expressing CXCR3 (TNR3+). This CDR3 reads CASSLGYGTVGAYEQYF.